This T cell receptor beta chain stems from a study of cytomegalovirus exposure and HLA in healthy donors. The length of the CDR3 is 13 residues. Germline V gives CDR1 GTSNPN, CDR2 SVGIG (reference sequence). V shed 3 bases, J shed 4 bases, and the junction held 3 bases outside the gene matches. 13 Jbeta primers and 60 Vbeta primers were used for the PCR. Repertoires were generated with immunoSEQ multiplex PCR, while TCRdb's copy carries only in-frame clones and drops some. The sample lists under 200,000 clones; 70% to 90% were seen once. The sequence was collected from a woman aged 18-29 years in good health and CMV-seronegative. The chain is built from TRBV30 and TRBJ2-4, with 7 bases identical to TRBD1. Sequenced material: PBMCs. CDR3 DNA sequence: TGTGCCTGGAGGGTGACAGGGAAAAACATTCAGTACTTC. Its translation: CAWRVTGKNIQYF. The full variable domain, in which reference TRBV30 and TRBJ2-4 provide the parts outside the CDR3, is SQTIHQWPATLVQPVGSPLSLECTVEGTSNPNLYWYRQAAGRGLQLLFYSVGIGQISSEVPQNLSASRPQDRQFILSSKKLLLSDSGFYLCAWRVTGKNIQYFGAGTRLSVL.